Each of the 20 T cell receptor beta chains below was sequenced from the same sample in a study of graft-versus-host responses after intestinal transplantation. These receptors are not linked to any known antigen. Some clones are missing from TCRdb's copy, which holds only in-frame ones; the method was immunoSEQ multiplex PCR. This sample yields about 97,000 clones, of which under 95% are seen a single time; around 0.067% belongs to the top ten. The sample was unstimulated CD8+ T cells sorted from spleen or lymph node cells, taken before transplant. The receptors were sampled from a human donor who was the organ donor for an intestinal transplant.

V is TRBV7-9 and J is TRBJ2-5; no firm D call. This CDR3 is 13 amino acids long. V shed 2 bases and J shed 5 bases, with 9 bases lying between them. Germline-derived CDR1 and CDR2 are SEHNR and FQNEAQ (reference sequence). The DNA for the CDR3 is TGTGCCAGCAGCTTACATGCGCGGGAGACCCAGTACTTC. It codes for CASSLHARETQYF. The entire variable domain, with the rest obtained from reference TRBV7-9 and TRBJ2-5, is as follows: DTGVSQNPRHKITKRGQNVTFRCDPISEHNRLYWYRQTLGQGPEFLTYFQNEAQLEKSRLLSDRFSAERPKGSFSTLEIQRTEQGDSAMYLCASSLHARETQYFGPGTRLLVL.

This sequence joins TRBV6-1 and TRBJ1-3; D gene uncertain. The CDR3 spans 15 residues. Trimming cost V 2 bases and J 0 bases, with 8 bases left between them. Germline-derived CDR1 and CDR2 are MNHNS and SASEGT. CDR3 region: CASSEYGSSGNTIYF. DNA for the CDR3: TGTGCCAGCAGTGAATACGGTAGCTCTGGAAACACCATATATTTT.

This sequence joins TRBV9 and TRBJ2-3; D remains unclear. V was clipped by 2 bases and J by 0 bases, with 10 bases between them. The germline gives CDR1 SGDLS, CDR2 YYNGEE. The CDR3 sequence is 15 residues long. CDR3 in amino acids: CASSVSDWSTDTQYF. As DNA, the CDR3 is TGTGCCAGCAGCGTTTCTGACTGGAGCACAGATACGCAGTATTTT.

This chain connects TRBV25-1 to TRBJ2-3; 7 bases are shared with TRBD1. CDR3 length equals 15 residues. Germline-derived CDR1 and CDR2 are MGHDK and SYGVNS. Germline trimming cut 4 bases from V and 4 bases from J; bases unmatched to any gene: 8. CDR3 in DNA: TGTGCCAGCAGTGTCGAGACAGGGATCTCAGATACGCAGTATTTT. Translated, it gives CASSVETGISDTQYF.

The rearrangement joins TRBV27 to TRBJ2-3; D is possibly TRBD2 (6 bases). Trimming took off 4 bases at V and 2 bases at J, with 10 bases between the two ends. In germline, CDR1 is MNHEY, CDR2 SMNVEV (reference sequence). This CDR3 contains 14 residues. The DNA for the CDR3 is TGTGCCAGCAGTTCCGGGGGAATCACAGATACGCAGTATTTT. This codes for CASSSGGITDTQYF.

The chain uses TRBV4-1 and TRBJ2-5; 12 bases are shared with TRBD2. The CDR3 has 16 residues. V dropped 4 bases and J dropped 1; count of bases not matched to a gene: 4. Germline values: CDR1 MGHRA, CDR2 YSYEKL. The CDR3 DNA is TGCGCCAGCAGCCGTGGACTAGCGGGGCCCCAAGAGACCCAGTACTTC. This gives the protein CASSRGLAGPQETQYF.

The chain uses TRBV28 and TRBJ1-1; D is uncertain. This CDR3 is 14 amino acids long. Trimming took 7 bases from V and 4 from J, leaving 16 bases between them. Germline CDR1 and CDR2: MDHEN and SYDVKM. The CDR3 DNA sequence: TGTGCCAGCAACCCCGGGGTTTCGACCACTGAAGCTTTCTTT. Translating it yields CASNPGVSTTEAFF.

This chain links TRBV5-1 with TRBJ2-3; 10 nucleotides agree with TRBD2. Germline assignment: CDR1 SGHRS and CDR2 YFSETQ. Unmatched junction bases numbered 6, after V lost 3 bases and J lost 2 bases. The CDR3 totals 16 residues. CDR3 coding DNA: TGCGCCAGCAGCTCTAGGACTAGCGGAGACACAGATACGCAGTATTTT. Its protein product is CASSSRTSGDTDTQYF.

The V call is TRBV27, the J call TRBJ2-1, with TRBD1 as a possible D gene (5 bases). V was pared by 4 bases and J by 7 bases, with 8 bases between. The CDR3 spans 12 residues. Germline loops: CDR1 MNHEY, CDR2 SMNVEV (reference sequence). CDR3 residues: CASSSQGNEQFF. CDR3 in DNA: TGTGCCAGCAGTTCGCAGGGAAATGAGCAGTTCTTC.

The V gene is TRBV11-1, the J gene TRBJ2-2; D is uncertain. Deletions cut 4 bases from V and 4 bases from J, with 4 bases between. The CDR3 has 12 amino acids. Germline V gene data show CDR1 as SGHAT and CDR2 as FQDESV (reference sequence). The CDR3 sequence: CASSSSTGELFF. DNA of the CDR3: TGTGCCAGCAGCTCATCCACCGGGGAGCTGTTTTTT.

This chain joins TRBV10-2 and TRBJ2-7; TRBD2 matches at 7 bases. Trimming at V came to 2 bases and at J to 6 bases, leaving 10 bases not matched to a gene. The CDR3 has 15 residues. Germline lookup yields CDR1 WSHSY and CDR2 SAAADI. The CDR3 nucleotides are TGCGCCAGCAGTGAGATTGGTGGGGGGGATACCGAGCAGTACTTC. It specifies CASSEIGGGDTEQYF.

This chain connects TRBV15 to TRBJ2-5; D gene uncertain. Germline V gives CDR1 LNHNV, CDR2 YYDKDF (reference sequence). The CDR3 spans 14 residues. V lost 1 base and J 5 bases, leaving 11 bases between the germline ends. CDR3 nucleotide sequence: TGTGCCACCAGCAGAGTACCGGGTTGGGAGACCCAGTACTTC. Its protein is CATSRVPGWETQYF.

The chain joins TRBV19 to TRBJ2-7; the D gene is possibly TRBD2 (5 bases). Germline V gives CDR1 LNHDA, CDR2 SQIVND (reference sequence). This CDR3 comprises 12 residues. The V end was cut by 10 bases, the J end by 3 bases, with 13 bases between. The CDR3 sequence: CATTSGYYEQYF. The DNA for the CDR3 is TGTGCCACTACGTCGGGGTACTACGAGCAGTACTTC.

The J gene is TRBJ2-1, the V gene TRBV19; the match to TRBD2 covers 14 bases. J lost 6 bases, V lost 4 bases, and 2 bases had no gene match. The CDR3 spans 15 residues. Germline CDR1 reads LNHDA; CDR2 reads SQIVND (reference sequence). CDR3 in DNA: TGTGCCAGTAGTAACGGACTAGCGGGGGGCAATGAGCAGTTCTTC. Residues: CASSNGLAGGNEQFF.

This rearrangement joins TRBV18 to TRBJ2-7, with 7 bases identical to TRBD2. With 6 bases clipped from V and 2 bases from J, the junction kept 13 bases outside the gene matches. This CDR3 comprises 16 residues. Germline V gene data show CDR1 as KGHSH and CDR2 as LQKENI. DNA of the CDR3: TGTGCCAGCTCTCATAAGAGCGGGACGTCTCCCTACGAGCAGTACTTC. Its translation: CASSHKSGTSPYEQYF.

The gene calls are TRBV4-1 and TRBJ2-4; perhaps TRBD1 as D (5 bases). The CDR3 has 15 residues. Per germline, CDR1 MGHRA and CDR2 YSYEKL. V gave up 6 bases and J gave up 3 bases, with 15 bases separating them. CDR3 nucleotides: TGCGCCAGCAGGCACCAGGGTACCGGCAAAAACATTCAGTACTTC. As protein: CASRHQGTGKNIQYF.

This chain connects TRBV21-1 to TRBJ2-1; TRBD2 is taken as the D call from the table, unchecked against the DNA. TRBV21-1 is recorded as a pseudogene. The CDR3 spans 15 residues. The CDR3 loop reads CASSMTSGRIYEQFF. CDR3 in DNA: TGTGCCAGCAGCATGACTAGCGGGAGGATCTATGAGCAGTTCTTC.

This clone came up a few times. Here the CDR3 reads CASSEYLGSAFF. The CDR3 DNA reads TGTGCCAGCAGTGAATATCTCGGTTCAGCTTTCTTT. The chain combines TRBV25-1 with TRBJ1-1; no clear D. The V end lost 0 bases, the J end lost 10 bases, and 9 bases lay between the germline ends. From germline, CDR1 is MGHDK and CDR2 SYGVNS. The CDR3 is made up of 12 amino acids.

This clone was found a few times. J is TRBJ2-7 and V is TRBV29-1; D gene ambiguous. This CDR3 is built from 15 residues. Germline CDR1 and CDR2: SQVTM and ANQGSEA. Trimming removed 0 bases from V and 3 bases from J, with 15 bases in between. This CDR3 reads CSVEDPQAKDYEQYF. CDR3 sequence (DNA): TGCAGCGTTGAAGACCCCCAGGCCAAGGACTACGAGCAGTACTTC.

The rearrangement links TRBV28 to TRBJ1-5, with D tentatively TRBD1 (6 bases). Germline CDR1 is MDHEN and CDR2 is SYDVKM. V dropped 5 bases and J dropped 7 bases, with 15 bases sitting between them. The CDR3 length is 14 residues. CDR3 in amino acids: CASSPMGAGQPQHF. The DNA for the CDR3 is TGTGCCAGCAGTCCCATGGGGGCAGGCCAGCCCCAGCATTTT.